Described below is a single TCR beta chain sequence and its context. This receptor's antigen is unknown. No quality values exist for individual bases; no much larger clone is one base distant. This sample stems from a study of cytomegalovirus exposure and HLA in healthy donors (dated by TCRdb to about 2017). For context, the study as a whole: An earlier analysis of some 550 of the donors reported about 290 Gb of sequence data and approximately 110 million unique TCR beta sequences from some 180 million T cells. About 280 gigabases of sequencing data and tens of millions of unique TCR sequences were included in an early release covering around 650 HLA-typed donors. Every discovery cohort repertoire had been produced on one sequencing platform. In an earlier analysis of a few hundred of the donors, high-throughput TCR beta sequencing was used to judge whether each TCR beta V gene segment behaved as functional or pseudogenic. The study was designed to test whether signatures of past pathogen exposure could be identified by cataloging public T cell receptors. The study combined high-throughput TCR immunosequencing, statistical association of individual TCRs with disease status, and machine learning to predict cytomegalovirus infection status. The later analysis used no new phenotypic data to find candidate immune exposures, relying instead on TCR beta sequences and their occurrence across donors. Class I and class II HLA loci were covered by the typing at four-digit resolution. Typing coverage varied by locus: about 629-630 donors for A, B, C, DRB1 and DQB1; some 520 for DQA1; 600 to 610 for DPA1; more than 450 for DPB1. Genome-wide SNP genotypes for about 65% of the 666 donors were used in a later genetic analysis, which treated that subset as a discovery cohort. Among the roughly 390 genotyped donors, under 90% belonged to the genetic ancestry cluster associated with self-reported Caucasian donors. The T cell repertoires of some 700 subjects were profiled by immunosequencing and related to cytomegalovirus serostatus. In a later analysis, previously published TCR beta repertoires from 600 to 850 donors were re-analyzed and high-resolution HLA genotyping was added so that TCR occurrence patterns could be studied. A handful of DR-DQ haplotypes were handled as single units for association and clustering because linkage in the cohort was strong. On average, roughly 240,000 unique TCR beta nucleotide sequences were sequenced per donor among 398 genotyped donors of the cohort, with roughly 18% of those sequences being non-productive. Along with the roughly 670-subject first cohort, a separate validation cohort of over a hundred different subjects was used. Donor age, sex, ethnicity and CMV serostatus were compiled together with the repertoire data. The study at large found these results: Most TCR sequences were seen in very few donors, while some public TCRs were found in many individuals. In a later genetic analysis, a missense DCLRE1C variant was associated with V-gene and J-gene trimming of TCR beta chains, and the association was replicated in an independent cohort. A later analysis associated 17,000 or so TCR beta sequences with specific HLA alleles at a false discovery rate of 0.05. In a later analysis, TCR association rates were found to vary across HLA loci, with the most associated TCRs seen for DRB1 alleles and the fewest for HLA-C alleles. A cluster of highly shared sequence variants was judged likely to represent a technical artifact of the sequencing pipeline. HLA typing was unavailable for some donors at each locus, so association tests used only the typed subset. Broadly in line with IMGT annotations, most TCR beta V segments showed up in productive rearrangements about 90% or about 30% of the time in an earlier analysis of several hundred of the donors. Linkage disequilibrium might explain the correlated functional status among segregating V segments, but an unknown experimental factor could not be ruled out. In this cohort, only TCR beta chains were sequenced, and detectable features were limited by the absence of alpha or paired-chain data. A later genetic analysis reported fewer N-insertions in productive TCRs among donors in an Asian-associated ancestry cluster than the roughly 690-donor mean. Presence/absence analyses assumed roughly uniform sequencing depth across donors, an assumption that may not hold. Some IMGT-functional V segments, including TRBV6-2 and TRBV6-3, could not be distinguished by the 87-base-pair reads and were therefore excluded. CMV serostatus was the only immune exposure information available for the cohort. About 17 rarely observed V segments, including chromosome 9 orphons, were excluded from the earlier analysis of several hundred of the donors because counts were too low. In vitro tests confirmed that a few of the cytomegalovirus-associated TCR beta chains recognize cytomegalovirus antigens. A further reported finding was that TCR beta sequences accurately predicted the HLA-A and HLA-B alleles for most subjects in the first cohort. A later analysis reported that several top co-occurrence clusters appeared linked to parvovirus B19, influenza, CMV and Epstein-Barr virus. When HLA alleles, especially DR and DQ, strongly co-occurred, attributing TCR associations to individual alleles was difficult. According to a later analysis, most CMV-associated TCR beta chains appeared to be HLA-restricted, and the HLA associations seemed to be driven largely by CMV exposure. The authors suggested that the approach could potentially be generalized to other disease states and immunological phenotypes. A total of roughly 160 TCR beta chains were listed by the study as associated with cytomegalovirus. The classifier was reported to diagnose cytomegalovirus status with high specificity and sensitivity in both the original cohort and the validation cohort. Compared with equally common non-associated chains, HLA-associated TCR beta chains in a later analysis were more clonally expanded and had lower generation probabilities.

CDR1 and CDR2 are drawn from the germline V gene: SGHTS, YDEGEE. Deletion took 0 bases off V and 0 bases off J, with a span of 6 bases between the germline ends. The cysteine opens and the phenylalanine closes a CDR3 of 14 amino acids. CDR3 DNA is the only sequence kept; it has 42 bases, read in frame from the first base. The cohort consisted of 600 to 750 healthy bone marrow donors. All cohort members were sampled while nominally healthy, although unrecorded immune exposures were likely present. The donor tested CMV seronegative and was one of the 352 seronegative cohort members. Every donor gave a peripheral blood sample, and the peripheral blood mononuclear cells from that sample were used for TCR beta sequencing. The Qiagen DNeasy Blood Extraction Kit was used to extract genomic DNA from the blood cell samples. Libraries were built with the immunoSEQ multiplex PCR assay. For the multiplex PCR, a mixture combining 60 forward primers for TCR Vbeta segments and 13 reverse primers for TCR Jbeta segments was used. A multiplex PCR assay on genomic DNA amplified the CDR3 region of rearranged TCR beta genes. The amplified TCR beta libraries were sequenced on the Illumina HiSeq System as 87-base-pair reads. In the paper's pipeline: In a later analysis, approximately 74 million unique TCR beta chains were counted across the roughly 700 repertoires, and about 9.9 million of these chains were shared by at least two donors. Raw reads were error-corrected and collapsed into unique sequences by a nearest-neighbor algorithm in which closely related sequences were merged to remove PCR and sequencing errors. CDR3 sequences were aligned to IMGT reference sequences to assign V, D and J gene segments. For a sequence to be retained, a match of at least six nucleotides was required to both a V gene segment and a J gene segment. Rearrangements were classified as productive when the CDR3 lacked stop codons and remained in frame with V and J, and all other rearrangements were classified as non-productive. Following IMGT convention, CDR3 was defined as the stretch from the second conserved V-encoded cysteine to the conserved J-encoded phenylalanine. The earlier analysis of a few hundred of the donors excluded sequences that lacked an unambiguous match to a single V gene segment. In an earlier analysis of approximately 550 of the donors, V segments were called functional above 56.7% productive rearrangements and were called segregating when the between-donor standard deviation exceeded 5%. To diagnose cytomegalovirus status from the catalog of TCR beta chain sequences, a statistical classification framework was built. In a later analysis, TCR nucleotide sequences were compared against IMGT/GENE-DB human TR gene sequences so that V and J genes could be assigned. In a later analysis, CDR3 sequences and most-parsimonious VDJ recombination scenarios were assigned using the TCRdist pipeline. A later analysis defined each TCR beta chain by its CDR3 amino acid sequence plus V-gene family, and excluded reads lacking a unique V-gene family. A later analysis removed nearly 600 highly shared, low-generation-probability nucleotide sequences to deal with suspected cross-contamination and a sequencing artifact. For each public chain, a later analysis derived a clonal expansion index from normalized ranks of inferred template counts within each repertoire. A later analysis computed generation probabilities with a VDJ recombination model fitted to out-of-frame rearrangements, and checked the results against IGoR. Hypergeometric tests were used in a later analysis to score TCR-TCR, TCR-HLA and TCR-CMV co-occurrence, with a repertoire-size bias correction applied to the TCR pairs. To estimate false discovery rates, a later analysis permuted the HLA or CMV assignments 20 times. In a later analysis, co-occurring TCRs were grouped with DBSCAN, and TCRdist sequence similarity was added when clustering was performed within HLA-allele-positive subsets. Repertoires with fewer than 30,000 or more than 120,000 public chains were left out of co-occurrence clustering, as were five repertoires with anomalous nucleotide sharing. The source is immuneACCESS, and TCRdb retained only in-frame sequences with V and J called. Part of the clones is not carried over; for the studies checked, unresolved V genes explain less than half of this, and the remainder is unexplained. The V and J calls and the clone size are those of that table, but D and trimming were determined from the DNA. This sample comprises about 200,000 clones, approximately 86% of them detected only once. 0.25% to 0.4% of the sample is held by the ten biggest clonotypes.

Material: PBMCs. The receptor chain draws on TRBV5-8 and TRBJ1-1; the D gene remains uncertain. The receptor was isolated from a woman aged 25 to 39 in good health and CMV-seronegative. The DNA sequence is given as TGTGCCAGCAGCTTGGGACATCTGAACACTGAAGCTTTCTTT. The translation is CASSLGHLNTEAFF.